The source of this T cell receptor (beta chain) is a study of shared clonotypes between healthy human individuals. Study-wide results and caveats: The generation probabilities recorded for non-shared clonotypes fell below those of clonotypes shared by all four donors.

V was clipped by 5 bases and J by 2 bases, with 8 bases between them. Germline V CDR1 and CDR2: MDHEN, SYDVKM. There are 13 residues in the CDR3. The protocol was immunoSEQ multiplex PCR, while the TCRdb copy is restricted to in-frame clones and leaves out a portion. The profile shows approximately 1,500,000 clones, 95% to 97% of them singletons. In the case of this clone: Its antigen is still unknown. Other DNA sequences in this specimen translate into the identical CDR3.

Only Caucasian adults living in Nashville, Tennessee served as donors. Both subsets, CD45RA+ naive and CD45RA-negative memory, were split from the CD4+ cells. The rearrangement links TRBV28 to TRBJ2-3; D not resolved. The receptor was isolated from a man between 25 and 39 years old in good health. Material: naive CD4+ T cells sorted from blood. Subset described: CD45RA+ positively selected. CDR3 region: CASSLDPTDTQYF. The CDR3 region has the DNA TGTGCCAGCAGTCTCGACCCCACAGATACGCAGTATTTT.